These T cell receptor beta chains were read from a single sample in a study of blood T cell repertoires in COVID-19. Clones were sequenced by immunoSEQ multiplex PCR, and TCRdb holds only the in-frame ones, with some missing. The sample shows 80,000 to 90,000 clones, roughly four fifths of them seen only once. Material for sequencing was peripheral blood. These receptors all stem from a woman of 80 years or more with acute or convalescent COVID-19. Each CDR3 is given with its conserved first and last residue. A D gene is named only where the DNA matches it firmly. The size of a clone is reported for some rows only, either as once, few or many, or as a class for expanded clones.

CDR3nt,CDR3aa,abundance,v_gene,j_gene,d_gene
TGTGCCAGCCGGGAGGGCACCGGGGAGCTGTTTTTT,CASREGTGELFF,NA,TRBV6-5,TRBJ2-2,TRBD2
TGTGCCAGCAGCTCCGGGACACCCATCTACGAGCAGTACTTC,CASSSGTPIYEQYF,NA,TRBV13,TRBJ2-7,NA
TGTGCCAGAGGCAGAGCGGGGAGGGATGGCTACACCTTC,CARGRAGRDGYTF,NA,TRBV19,TRBJ1-2,NA
TGTGCCAGCAGCCAAGTATATTATAATGAAAAACTGTTTTTT,CASSQVYYNEKLFF,NA,TRBV3-1/TRBV3-2,TRBJ1-4,NA
TGTGCCAGCAGCTTATACGGGACATCGGACACTGAAGCTTTCTTT,CASSLYGTSDTEAFF,NA,TRBV7-3,TRBJ1-1,NA
TGTGCCAGCAGTTTAGAAACAGGTGCGTCCTACGAGCAGTACTTC,CASSLETGASYEQYF,few,TRBV27,TRBJ2-7,NA
TGTGCCAGCAGCTCCGGGACTAGCTACAATGAGCAGTTCTTC,CASSSGTSYNEQFF,NA,TRBV11-3,TRBJ2-1,TRBD2
TGTGCCAGCAGTGCTGGCGGGAGCTCCGCTGAGCAGTTCTTC,CASSAGGSSAEQFF,NA,TRBV2,TRBJ2-1,TRBD2
TGTGCCAGCAGCCGCGACTCGCCAGATACGCAGTATTTT,CASSRDSPDTQYF,NA,TRBV5-4,TRBJ2-3,NA
TGTGCCACCGCGGGACCTAGGTCGGACACTGAAGCTTTCTTT,CATAGPRSDTEAFF,NA,TRBV10-3,TRBJ1-1,NA
TGTGCCAGCAGTTCGGGTCTACGAGGTGAAAAACTGTTTTTT,CASSSGLRGEKLFF,NA,TRBV27,TRBJ1-4,NA
TGTGCCAGCAGCCGTGGGGACAGGGGCACAGATACGCAGTATTTT,CASSRGDRGTDTQYF,NA,TRBV7-9,TRBJ2-3,TRBD1
TGTGCCAGCAGCTTCGAACCACAGGGGGCCCAGAACACTGAAGCTTTCTTT,CASSFEPQGAQNTEAFF,NA,TRBV7-9,TRBJ1-1,TRBD1
TGTGCCAGCAGCCAAGGAGGAGATGGTGAAAAACTGTTTTTT,CASSQGGDGEKLFF,NA,TRBV4-2,TRBJ1-4,NA
TGTGCCACCAGCAGCCACCGGGACAGGGGGCGAGAAGATACGCAGTATTTT,CATSSHRDRGREDTQYF,NA,TRBV15,TRBJ2-3,TRBD1
TGTGCCAGCAGTCTGACGGTCCAGAGGGGCAATCAGCCCCAGCATTTT,CASSLTVQRGNQPQHF,NA,TRBV21-1,TRBJ1-5,NA
TGTGCCAGCAGTGAGGCTCCGGGGGAGACCCAGTACTTC,CASSEAPGETQYF,NA,TRBV6-4,TRBJ2-5,NA
TGTGCCAGCAGCGTCGGGACTAACTATGGCTACACCTTC,CASSVGTNYGYTF,NA,TRBV9,TRBJ1-2,NA
TGTGCCAGCAGCCAAGCCGGTTTGTCCGGCTCTGGAAACACCATATATTTT,CASSQAGLSGSGNTIYF,NA,TRBV3-1/TRBV3-2,TRBJ1-3,NA
TGCGCCAGCAGCCAAGGGGACCTAGCGCGATACAATGAGCAGTTCTTC,CASSQGDLARYNEQFF,NA,TRBV4-1,TRBJ2-1,NA
TGTGCCAGCAGCTTAGTTCGGAGCCTCTCTGGAAACACCATATATTTT,CASSLVRSLSGNTIYF,NA,TRBV7-9,TRBJ1-3,NA
TGTGCCAGTAGCGACCCTAAGGGTAACTATGGCTACACCTTC,CASSDPKGNYGYTF,NA,TRBV6-5,TRBJ1-2,NA
TGTGCCAGCAGCGTTTCACAGGGTGTGGGCTCTGGGGCCAACGTCCTGACTTTC,CASSVSQGVGSGANVLTF,NA,TRBV5-6,TRBJ2-6,NA
TGTGCCAGCAGCTTGGCTAGCGGGAGAGATGAGCAGTTCTTC,CASSLASGRDEQFF,NA,TRBV5-4,TRBJ2-1,TRBD2